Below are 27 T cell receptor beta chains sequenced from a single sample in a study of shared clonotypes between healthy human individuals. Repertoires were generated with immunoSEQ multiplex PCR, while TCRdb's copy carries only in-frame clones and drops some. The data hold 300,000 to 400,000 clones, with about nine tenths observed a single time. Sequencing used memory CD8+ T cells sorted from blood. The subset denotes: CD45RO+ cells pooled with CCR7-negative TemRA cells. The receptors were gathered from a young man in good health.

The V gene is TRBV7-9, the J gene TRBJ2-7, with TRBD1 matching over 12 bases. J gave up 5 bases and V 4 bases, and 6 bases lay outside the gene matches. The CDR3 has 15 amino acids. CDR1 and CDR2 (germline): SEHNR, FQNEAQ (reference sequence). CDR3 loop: CASSWGQGARNEQYF. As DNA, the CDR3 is TGTGCCAGCAGCTGGGGACAGGGGGCGCGGAACGAGCAGTACTTC.

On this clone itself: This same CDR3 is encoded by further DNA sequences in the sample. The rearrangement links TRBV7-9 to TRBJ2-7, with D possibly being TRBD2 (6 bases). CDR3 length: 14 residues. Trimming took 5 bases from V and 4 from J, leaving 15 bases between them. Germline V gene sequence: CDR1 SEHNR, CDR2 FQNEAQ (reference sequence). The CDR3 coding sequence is TGTGCCAGCAGCCCCGGGACTCCCAGTTACGAGCAGTACTTC. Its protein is CASSPGTPSYEQYF. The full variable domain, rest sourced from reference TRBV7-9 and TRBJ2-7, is DTGVSQNPRHKITKRGQNVTFRCDPISEHNRLYWYRQTLGQGPEFLTYFQNEAQLEKSRLLSDRFSAERPKGSFSTLEIQRTEQGDSAMYLCASSPGTPSYEQYFGPGTRLTVT.

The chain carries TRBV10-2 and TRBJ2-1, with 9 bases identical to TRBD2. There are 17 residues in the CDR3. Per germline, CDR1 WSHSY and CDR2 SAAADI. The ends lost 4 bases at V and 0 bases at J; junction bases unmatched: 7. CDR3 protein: CASSVRTSESSYNEQFF. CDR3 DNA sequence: TGCGCCAGCAGTGTAAGGACTAGCGAGAGCTCCTACAATGAGCAGTTCTTC.

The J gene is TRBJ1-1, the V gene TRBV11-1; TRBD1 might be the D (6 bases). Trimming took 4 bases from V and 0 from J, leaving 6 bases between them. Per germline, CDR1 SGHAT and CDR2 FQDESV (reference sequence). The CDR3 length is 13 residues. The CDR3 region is CASSSGVNTEAFF. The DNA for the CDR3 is TGTGCCAGCAGCTCAGGGGTGAACACTGAAGCTTTCTTT.

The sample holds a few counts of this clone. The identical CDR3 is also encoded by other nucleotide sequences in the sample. The CDR3 loop is CASSLIGTEAFF. The CDR3 nucleotides read TGTGCCAGCAGCTTGATCGGAACCGAAGCTTTCTTT. The V gene is TRBV7-9, the J gene TRBJ1-1; unclear D gene. The CDR3 runs to 12 residues. V shed 3 bases and J shed 8 bases, with 10 bases lying between them. CDR1 and CDR2 from the germline V gene are SEHNR and FQNEAQ (reference sequence). Using reference TRBV7-9 and TRBJ1-1 for the parts outside the CDR3, the full variable domain is DTGVSQNPRHKITKRGQNVTFRCDPISEHNRLYWYRQTLGQGPEFLTYFQNEAQLEKSRLLSDRFSAERPKGSFSTLEIQRTEQGDSAMYLCASSLIGTEAFFGQGTRLTVV.

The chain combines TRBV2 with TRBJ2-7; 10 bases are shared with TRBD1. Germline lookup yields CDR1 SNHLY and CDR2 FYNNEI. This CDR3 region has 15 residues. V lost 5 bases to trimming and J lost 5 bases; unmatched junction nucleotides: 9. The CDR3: CASSNPGQGQNEQYF. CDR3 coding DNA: TGTGCCAGCAGTAATCCGGGACAGGGGCAGAACGAGCAGTACTTC.

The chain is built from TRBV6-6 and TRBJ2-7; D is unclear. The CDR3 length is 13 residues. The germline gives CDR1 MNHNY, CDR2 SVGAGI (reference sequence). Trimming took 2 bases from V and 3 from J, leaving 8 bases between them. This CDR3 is CASSYEEHYEQYF. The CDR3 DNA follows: TGTGCCAGCAGTTACGAGGAGCACTACGAGCAGTACTTC.

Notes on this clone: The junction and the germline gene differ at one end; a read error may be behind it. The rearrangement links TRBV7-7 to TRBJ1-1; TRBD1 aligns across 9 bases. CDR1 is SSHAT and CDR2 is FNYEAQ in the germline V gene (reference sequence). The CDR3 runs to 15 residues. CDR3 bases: TGTGCTAGCAGCCGCAGGGACAGGGTTTGGACTGAAGCTTTCTTT. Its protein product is CASSRRDRVWTEAFF.

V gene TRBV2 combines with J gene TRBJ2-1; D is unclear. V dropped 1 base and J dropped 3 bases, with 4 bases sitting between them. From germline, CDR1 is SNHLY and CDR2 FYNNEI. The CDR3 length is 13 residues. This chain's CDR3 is CASSEEVYNEQFF. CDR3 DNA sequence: TGTGCCAGCAGTGAAGAGGTCTACAATGAGCAGTTCTTC.

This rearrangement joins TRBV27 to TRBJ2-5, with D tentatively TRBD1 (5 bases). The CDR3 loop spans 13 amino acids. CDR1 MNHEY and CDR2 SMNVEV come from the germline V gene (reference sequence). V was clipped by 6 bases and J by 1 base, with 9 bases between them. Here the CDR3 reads CASSPDSQETQYF. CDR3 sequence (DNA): TGTGCCAGCAGCCCAGACAGCCAAGAGACCCAGTACTTC.

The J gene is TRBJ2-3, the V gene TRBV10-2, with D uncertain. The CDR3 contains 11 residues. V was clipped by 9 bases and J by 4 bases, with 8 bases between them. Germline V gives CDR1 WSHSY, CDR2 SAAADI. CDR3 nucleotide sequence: TGCGCCAGATCGCTAGCAGATACGCAGTATTTT. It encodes CARSLADTQYF.

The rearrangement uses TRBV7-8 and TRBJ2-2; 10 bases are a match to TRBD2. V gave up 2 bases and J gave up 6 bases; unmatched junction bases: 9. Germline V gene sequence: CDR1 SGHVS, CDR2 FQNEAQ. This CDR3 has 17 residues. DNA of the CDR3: TGTGCCAGCAGCTTATTCACGGGACTAGCGCTTGCCGGGGAGCTGTTTTTT. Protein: CASSLFTGLALAGELFF.

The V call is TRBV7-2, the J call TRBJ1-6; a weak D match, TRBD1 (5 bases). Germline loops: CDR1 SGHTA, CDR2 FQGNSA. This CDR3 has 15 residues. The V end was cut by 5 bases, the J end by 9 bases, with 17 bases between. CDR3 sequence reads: CASSPRQGYGSPLHF. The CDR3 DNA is TGTGCCAGCAGCCCCCGCCAGGGTTACGGTTCACCCCTCCACTTT.

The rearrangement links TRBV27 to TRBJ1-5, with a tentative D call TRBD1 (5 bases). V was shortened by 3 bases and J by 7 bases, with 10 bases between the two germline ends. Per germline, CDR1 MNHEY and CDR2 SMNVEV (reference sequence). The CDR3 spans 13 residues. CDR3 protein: CASSLRGGQPQHF. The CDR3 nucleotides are TGTGCCAGCAGTTTGAGGGGTGGGCAGCCCCAGCATTTT.

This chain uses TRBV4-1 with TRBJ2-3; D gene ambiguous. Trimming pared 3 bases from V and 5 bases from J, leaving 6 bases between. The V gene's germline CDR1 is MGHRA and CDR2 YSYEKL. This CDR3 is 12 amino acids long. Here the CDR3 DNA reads TGCGCCAGCAGCCAGTTAGAAGATACGCAGTATTTT. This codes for CASSQLEDTQYF.

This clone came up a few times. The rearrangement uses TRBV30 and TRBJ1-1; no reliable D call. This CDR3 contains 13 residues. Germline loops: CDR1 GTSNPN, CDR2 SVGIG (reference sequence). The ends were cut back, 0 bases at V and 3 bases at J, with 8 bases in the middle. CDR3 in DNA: TGTGCCTGGAGTGTAATGGTCGACACTGAAGCTTTCTTT. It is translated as CAWSVMVDTEAFF.

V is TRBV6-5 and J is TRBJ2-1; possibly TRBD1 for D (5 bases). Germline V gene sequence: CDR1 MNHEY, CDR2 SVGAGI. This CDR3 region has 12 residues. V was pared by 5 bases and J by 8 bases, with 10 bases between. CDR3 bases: TGTGCCAGCAGTCTTCTAGGGGATGAGCAGTTCTTC. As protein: CASSLLGDEQFF.

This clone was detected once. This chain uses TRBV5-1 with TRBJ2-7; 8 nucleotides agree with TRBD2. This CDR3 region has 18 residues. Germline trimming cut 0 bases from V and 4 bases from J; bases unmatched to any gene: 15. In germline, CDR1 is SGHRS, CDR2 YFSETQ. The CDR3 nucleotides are TGCGCCAGCAGCTTGGGGGGAAGTTTAGGGACTAGAGATTACGAGCAGTACTTC. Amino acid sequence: CASSLGGSLGTRDYEQYF.

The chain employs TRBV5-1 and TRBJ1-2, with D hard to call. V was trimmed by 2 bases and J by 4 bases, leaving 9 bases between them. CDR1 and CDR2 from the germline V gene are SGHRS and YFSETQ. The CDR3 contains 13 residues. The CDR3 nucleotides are TGCGCCAGCAGCTTAACACAGATCTATGGCTACACCTTC. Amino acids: CASSLTQIYGYTF. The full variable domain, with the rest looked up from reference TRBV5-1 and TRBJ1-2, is KAGVTQTPRYLIKTRGQQVTLSCSPISGHRSVSWYQQTPGQGLQFLFEYFSETQRNKGNFPGRFSGRQFSNSRSEMNVSTLELGDSALYLCASSLTQIYGYTFGSGTRLTVV.

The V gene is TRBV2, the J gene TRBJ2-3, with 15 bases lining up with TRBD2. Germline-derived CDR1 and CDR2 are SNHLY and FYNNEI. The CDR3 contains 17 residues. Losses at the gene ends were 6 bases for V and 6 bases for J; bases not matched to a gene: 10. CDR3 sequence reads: CASSIGLAGGPWDTQYF. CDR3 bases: TGTGCCAGCAGCATTGGACTAGCGGGGGGGCCCTGGGATACGCAGTATTTT.

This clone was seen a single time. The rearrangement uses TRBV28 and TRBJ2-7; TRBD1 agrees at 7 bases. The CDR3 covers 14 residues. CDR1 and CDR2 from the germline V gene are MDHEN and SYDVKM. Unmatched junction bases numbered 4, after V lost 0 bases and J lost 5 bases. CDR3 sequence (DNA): TGTGCCAGCAGTTTATGGGGTCAGGGGGACGAGCAGTACTTC. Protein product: CASSLWGQGDEQYF.

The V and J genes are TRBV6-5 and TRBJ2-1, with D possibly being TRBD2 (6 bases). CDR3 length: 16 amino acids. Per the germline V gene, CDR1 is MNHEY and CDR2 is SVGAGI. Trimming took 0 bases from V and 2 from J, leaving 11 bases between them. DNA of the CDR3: TGTGCCAGCAGTTACTCTACGGGGGAGGCCTACAATGAGCAGTTCTTC. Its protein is CASSYSTGEAYNEQFF.

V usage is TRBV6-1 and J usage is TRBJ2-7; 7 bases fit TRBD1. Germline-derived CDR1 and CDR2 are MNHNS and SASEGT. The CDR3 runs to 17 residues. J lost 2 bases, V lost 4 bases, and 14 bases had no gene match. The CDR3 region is CASSVGRATGATYEQYF. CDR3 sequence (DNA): TGTGCCAGCAGTGTTGGCCGCGCTACAGGGGCCACCTACGAGCAGTACTTC.

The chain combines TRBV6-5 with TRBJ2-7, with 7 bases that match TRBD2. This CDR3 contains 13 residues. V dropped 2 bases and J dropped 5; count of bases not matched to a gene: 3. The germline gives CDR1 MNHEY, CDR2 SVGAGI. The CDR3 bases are TGTGCCAGCAGTTACAGGGAGGGAGACGAGCAGTACTTC. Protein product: CASSYREGDEQYF.

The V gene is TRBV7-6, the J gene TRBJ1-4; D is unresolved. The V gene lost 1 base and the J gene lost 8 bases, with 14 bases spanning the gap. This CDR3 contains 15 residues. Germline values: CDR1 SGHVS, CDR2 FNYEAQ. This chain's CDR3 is CASSLDPDDGEKLFF. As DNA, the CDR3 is TGTGCCAGCAGCTTAGACCCGGACGACGGGGAAAAACTGTTTTTT.

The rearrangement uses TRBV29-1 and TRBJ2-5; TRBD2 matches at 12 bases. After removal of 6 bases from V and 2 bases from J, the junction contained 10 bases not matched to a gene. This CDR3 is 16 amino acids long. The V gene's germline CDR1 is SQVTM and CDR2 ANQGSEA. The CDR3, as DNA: TGCAGCGTATTAATAGGACTAGCGGGGACACAAGAGACCCAGTACTTC. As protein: CSVLIGLAGTQETQYF.

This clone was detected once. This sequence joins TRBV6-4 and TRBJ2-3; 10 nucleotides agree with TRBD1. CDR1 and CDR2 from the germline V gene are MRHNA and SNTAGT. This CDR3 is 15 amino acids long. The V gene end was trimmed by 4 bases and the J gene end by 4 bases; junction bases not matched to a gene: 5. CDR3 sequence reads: CASSGSGQGADTQYF. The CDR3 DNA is TGTGCCAGCAGTGGCAGCGGACAGGGGGCAGATACGCAGTATTTT.